This T cell receptor beta chain was documented in a study of molecular identifiers for immune sequencing clone quantification. Each CDR3 protein gets one entry after TCRdb re-called the PCR reads with MiXCR. Of some 93,000 distinct CDR3 sequences in the sample, roughly 23% were seen once. Germline V gives CDR1 LNHDA, CDR2 SQIVND (reference sequence). The CDR3 has 13 amino acids. V was pared by 7 bases and J by 4 bases, with 13 bases between. A remark on this clonotype: A much larger clone lies one base from this, so it may be a read error.

The specimen was naive CD8+ T cells from blood, with Jurkat cell RNA spiked in. As for subset: FACS-sorted CD8+CD4-CCR7+CD45RA+ naive T cells. The receptor was derived from a human donor in good health. Some libraries in this study had Jurkat cell RNA spiked in. J is TRBJ2-5 and V is TRBV19, with a tentative D call TRBD1 (6 bases). In nucleotides, the CDR3 is TGTGCCAGTACCGGGACACTGCGAGAGACCCAGTACTTC. This translates into CASTGTLRETQYF.